This T cell receptor beta chain was retrieved from a study of blood T cell repertoires in COVID-19. Looking at the study overall: Donors in the United States, Italy and Spain gave samples during acute or convalescent COVID-19. Sources were T cells, B-cell-depleted T cells, or PBMCs; the material itself was cDNA or gDNA.

The V end lost 5 bases, the J end lost 2 bases, and 10 bases lay between the germline ends. This CDR3 has 14 amino acids. CDR1 and CDR2 from the germline V gene are SGHRS and YFSETQ. Profiled with immunoSEQ multiplex PCR; TCRdb holds only in-frame clones, not every one. Here the sample spans tens of thousands of clones, about 83% being singletons. The chain couples TRBV5-1 to TRBJ1-4; D call uncertain. The sequence derives from a man aged 25-45 years with acute or convalescent COVID-19. Sequenced material: peripheral blood. This chain's CDR3 is CASRGGMTNEKLFF. In nucleotides, the CDR3 is TGCGCCAGCAGGGGAGGGATGACTAATGAAAAACTGTTTTTT.